These 18 T cell receptor beta chains share one sample of origin, sequenced in a study of T cell responses to AZD1222 COVID-19 vaccine. Clones were read by immunoSEQ multiplex PCR, and TCRdb kept only the in-frame ones, dropping some. This table holds 90,000 to 150,000 clones, roughly 90% found once. The specimen was peripheral blood, collected 28 days after the second AZD1222 dose. The receptors were sampled from an adult who received the AZD1222 COVID-19 vaccine.

The chain links TRBV15 to TRBJ2-5; tentative D call: TRBD1 (5 bases). Trimming removed 3 bases at V and 7 bases at J, with 9 bases between. The germline gives CDR1 LNHNV, CDR2 YYDKDF (reference sequence). There are 12 residues in the CDR3. The chain's CDR3 is CATSSPQGTQYF. CDR3 nucleotide sequence: TGTGCCACCAGCAGCCCCCAGGGGACCCAGTACTTC.

This clone was found once. Here the CDR3 DNA reads TGTGCCAGCATGGGTTTCACTGAAGCTTTCTTT. The encoded protein is CASMGFTEAFF. The chain recombines TRBV28 with TRBJ1-1; D uncertain. The germline V gene has CDR1 MDHEN and CDR2 SYDVKM. The V end was cut by 7 bases, the J end by 4 bases, with 7 bases between. This CDR3 region has 11 residues.

The rearrangement links TRBV2 to TRBJ2-5; the match to TRBD2 covers 9 bases. This CDR3 is 14 amino acids long. J was trimmed by 5 bases and V by 11 bases; bases with no gene match: 12. The germline CDR1 and CDR2 sequences are SNHLY and FYNNEI. The CDR3 loop reads CALRGPSGIETQYF. The DNA of the CDR3 is TGTGCCCTCAGGGGCCCTAGCGGGATTGAGACCCAGTACTTC.

V and J are TRBV7-6 and TRBJ1-6; a weak D match, TRBD1 (5 bases). This CDR3 is 15 amino acids long. V was cut by 6 bases and J by 9 bases, with 18 bases left in between. Per germline, CDR1 SGHVS and CDR2 FNYEAQ. The DNA of the CDR3 is TGTGCCAGCAGTACCGACGGGACGTCTGCTTCACCCCTCCACTTT. Protein sequence: CASSTDGTSASPLHF. The entire variable domain, with the rest obtained from reference TRBV7-6 and TRBJ1-6, is as follows: GAGVSQSPRYKVTKRGQDVALRCDPISGHVSLYWYRQALGQGPEFLTYFNYEAQQDKSGLPNDRFSAERPEGSISTLTIQRTEQRDSAMYRCASSTDGTSASPLHFGNGTRLTVT.

The V gene is TRBV6-5, the J gene TRBJ2-3; D is unresolved. V dropped 6 bases and J dropped 0 bases, with 7 bases sitting between them. This CDR3 comprises 13 residues. Germline V gives CDR1 MNHEY, CDR2 SVGAGI. CDR3 protein: CASRPDSTDTQYF. DNA for the CDR3: TGTGCCAGCAGGCCGGACAGCACAGATACGCAGTATTTT.

The V and J genes are TRBV28 and TRBJ2-1; the match to TRBD1 covers 12 bases. The germline CDR1 and CDR2 sequences are MDHEN and SYDVKM. The J segment lost 6 bases and the V segment lost 6 bases, leaving 6 bases of the junction unmatched. The CDR3 loop spans 15 amino acids. For the CDR3, the DNA is TGTGCCAGCAGAAAGGGACAGGGGGCCTTCAATGAGCAGTTCTTC. Translation: CASRKGQGAFNEQFF.

The chain couples TRBV10-1 to TRBJ2-1; 9 bases are a match to TRBD2. V shed 0 bases, J shed 8 bases, and the junction held 8 bases outside the gene matches. Germline assignment: CDR1 WNHNN and CDR2 SYGVQD (reference sequence). This CDR3 region has 16 residues. CDR3 in DNA: TGCGCCAGCAGTGAGTCCTGGGCGGGAGGGCCTCATGAGCAGTTCTTC. Translated: CASSESWAGGPHEQFF.

The rearrangement joins TRBV7-2 to TRBJ2-5; 9 positions agree with TRBD2. V lost 5 bases, J lost 6 bases, and 10 bases stayed unmatched. The CDR3 runs to 15 residues. Germline V lookup: CDR1 SGHTA, CDR2 FQGNSA. The CDR3 protein is CASSGSGTSIKTQYF. CDR3 bases: TGTGCCAGCAGCGGATCCGGGACTAGCATTAAGACCCAGTACTTC.

In this sample, this clone turned up once. The chain uses TRBV19 and TRBJ2-2, with TRBD1 matching over 8 bases. With V trimmed by 5 bases and J by 1 base, 9 bases remained unmatched. The CDR3 is 17 amino acids. Germline V lookup: CDR1 LNHDA, CDR2 SQIVND (reference sequence). CDR3 nucleotide sequence: TGTGCCAGTAGTCCACCGACCGGGACAGGGAACACCGGGGAGCTGTTTTTT. This sequence encodes CASSPPTGTGNTGELFF.

The V gene is TRBV5-1, the J gene TRBJ1-1, with no clear D. This CDR3 spans 14 amino acids. CDR1 SGHRS and CDR2 YFSETQ come from the germline V gene. Deletions cut 4 bases from V and 2 bases from J, with 12 bases between. The DNA for the CDR3 is TGCGCCAGCAGCCACCCTACGGGCAACACTGAAGCTTTCTTT. This encodes CASSHPTGNTEAFF.

This clone was picked up one time. The chain links TRBV27 to TRBJ1-1; 8 positions agree with TRBD1. Germline values: CDR1 MNHEY, CDR2 SMNVEV (reference sequence). This CDR3 region has 15 residues. Trimming removed 5 bases from V and 2 bases from J; junction bases left unmatched: 7. CDR3 bases: TGTGCCAGCAGTAGTTACAGGGGGAGAAACACTGAAGCTTTCTTT. Its translation is CASSSYRGRNTEAFF.

V is TRBV4-1 and J is TRBJ2-2, with a tentative D call TRBD2 (6 bases). The germline gives CDR1 MGHRA, CDR2 YSYEKL. V shed 1 base and J shed 6 bases, with 12 bases lying between them. The CDR3 contains 15 residues. In nucleotides, the CDR3 is TGCGCCAGCAGCCAAGTGACGGGAGTGGCCGGGGAGCTGTTTTTT. Its protein product is CASSQVTGVAGELFF.

The chain links TRBV9 to TRBJ2-3; TRBD2 aligns across 10 bases. With 4 bases clipped from V and 5 bases from J, the junction kept 7 bases outside the gene matches. The CDR3 has 15 amino acids. Germline V gene sequence: CDR1 SGDLS, CDR2 YYNGEE. This CDR3 is CASSLSGGALDTQYF. The DNA of the CDR3 is TGTGCCAGCAGCTTAAGCGGGGGGGCCTTAGATACGCAGTATTTT.

The chain has TRBV10-2 and TRBJ2-5, with TRBD2 identical over 8 bases. Per the germline V gene, CDR1 is WSHSY and CDR2 is SAAADI. CDR3 size: 14 residues. The ends lost 7 bases at V and 2 bases at J; junction bases unmatched: 6. CDR3 bases: TGCGCCAGCAAAGGGACTAGTTGGCAAGAGACCCAGTACTTC. Its translation is CASKGTSWQETQYF.

This clone has a single count. V and J are TRBV7-8 and TRBJ2-7; D gene unclear. Deletions cut 1 base from V and 4 bases from J, with 11 bases between. Germline loops: CDR1 SGHVS, CDR2 FQNEAQ. The CDR3 is 14 residues long. CDR3 in amino acids: CASSLGVFQYEQYF. CDR3 sequence (DNA): TGTGCCAGCAGCTTAGGAGTGTTTCAGTACGAGCAGTACTTC.

V gene TRBV29-1 combines with J gene TRBJ2-5; 8 bases align to TRBD2. The ends lost 3 bases at V and 4 bases at J; junction bases unmatched: 4. CDR3 length: 13 residues. Germline values: CDR1 SQVTM, CDR2 ANQGSEA. The CDR3 coding sequence is TGCAGCGTTGAGGCGGGAGGTGGAGAGACCCAGTACTTC. Translated: CSVEAGGGETQYF.

This clone was recorded only once. The rearrangement joins TRBV5-6 to TRBJ1-2, with a possible D match to TRBD1 (6 bases). The germline V gene encodes CDR1 SGHDT and CDR2 YYEEEE. The CDR3 has 13 amino acids. The ends were cut back, 4 bases at V and 8 bases at J, with 15 bases in the middle. The CDR3 region has the DNA TGTGCCAGCAGCCTCCGGGAGGGGGAAGGCTACACCTTC. This codes for CASSLREGEGYTF.

This clone was detected a few times. The chain combines TRBV27 with TRBJ1-5; TRBD1 matches 9 bases. V trimming: 2 bases; J trimming: 7 bases; junction bases outside the gene matches: 3. The CDR3 covers 14 residues. From germline, CDR1 is MNHEY and CDR2 SMNVEV (reference sequence). The CDR3, as DNA: TGTGCCAGCAGTTTAGACAGGGGGGACCAGCCCCAGCATTTT. It yields the protein CASSLDRGDQPQHF.